The T cell receptor beta chain described here comes from a study of shared clonotypes between healthy human individuals. CDR3 length equals 16 residues. V dropped 6 bases and J dropped 11; count of bases not matched to a gene: 18. Germline CDR1 and CDR2: LNHDA and SQIVND (reference sequence). Method: immunoSEQ multiplex PCR; TCRdb's copy keeps in-frame clones and lacks some. The top ten clones hold over 0.1% of a sample with 2 million to 2.5 million clones, 90% to 96% of them seen once. The sequence was obtained from a young man in good health. The specimen sequenced was naive CD4+ T cells sorted from blood. The subset was: CD45RA+ positively selected. The chain carries TRBV19 and TRBJ1-5; TRBD1 aligns across 8 bases. CDR3 DNA: TGTGCCAGTAGATTATCGGGGACAGGTGGAAAAGGGGCCCAGCATTTT. It yields the protein CASRLSGTGGKGAQHF.